These 7 T cell receptor beta chains were all obtained from the same sample, sequenced in a study of blood T cell repertoires in COVID-19. Only in-frame clones appear in the TCRdb table, and some are missing; sequencing was by immunoSEQ multiplex PCR. The sample yields nearly 85,000 clones, over 70% seen once. The sequenced sample consisted of peripheral blood. The receptors derive from a woman aged 55-70 years with acute or convalescent COVID-19.

A word on this clone: One junction end disagrees with the germline gene, perhaps due to a read error. V usage is TRBV19 and J usage is TRBJ1-1; 7 nucleotides line up with TRBD1. CDR1 and CDR2 from the germline V gene are LNHDA and SQIVND (reference sequence). The CDR3 spans 11 residues. Written as DNA, the CDR3 is TGTGCCAGTAGTACCCGGGGACAGAGGGTCTTT. It codes for CASSTRGQRVF.

V usage is TRBV5-4 and J usage is TRBJ2-3; tentatively, D is TRBD2 (6 bases). The V gene lost 4 bases and the J gene lost 6 bases, with 18 bases spanning the gap. The CDR3 covers 15 residues. Germline V gene sequence: CDR1 SGHNT, CDR2 YYREEE (reference sequence). CDR3 in DNA: TGTGCCAGCAGCACGGGACTGCCACTTCTGGATACGCAGTATTTT. Its protein product is CASSTGLPLLDTQYF.

This clone occurred once. The chain couples TRBV7-8 to TRBJ1-6; D possibly corresponds to TRBD1 (6 bases). The CDR3 runs 17 residues. Germline CDR1 reads SGHVS; CDR2 reads FQNEAQ. The ends were cut back, 5 bases at V and 0 bases at J, with 14 bases in the middle. CDR3 residues: CASSPYQGSSYNSPLHF. The CDR3 DNA sequence: TGTGCCAGCAGCCCCTATCAGGGGAGCTCCTATAATTCACCCCTCCACTTT. Variable domain in full (rest from reference TRBV7-8 and TRBJ1-6): GAGVSQSPRYKVAKRGQDVALRCDPISGHVSLFWYQQALGQGPEFLTYFQNEAQLDKSGLPSDRFFAERPEGSVSTLKIQRTQQEDSAVYLCASSPYQGSSYNSPLHFGNGTRLTVT.

The chain combines TRBV5-1 with TRBJ1-2; tentatively, D is TRBD1 (6 bases). CDR1 is SGHRS, CDR2 YFSETQ, per germline. With 2 bases removed from V and 3 bases from J, the gap between germline ends came to 14 bases. There are 15 residues in the CDR3. CDR3 protein: CASSLQGSEDYGYTF. The DNA for the CDR3 is TGCGCCAGCAGCTTACAGGGAAGTGAGGACTATGGCTACACCTTC.

V usage is TRBV6-5 and J usage is TRBJ2-1; D possibly corresponds to TRBD1 (5 bases). This CDR3 contains 12 residues. V gave up 4 bases and J gave up 7 bases, with 8 bases separating them. Germline V gene sequence: CDR1 MNHEY, CDR2 SVGAGI. This CDR3 reads CASSSRENEQFF. For the CDR3, the DNA is TGTGCCAGCAGTTCCAGGGAAAATGAGCAGTTCTTC.

The genes are TRBV7-8 and TRBJ1-1, with D possibly being TRBD1 (5 bases). There are 16 residues in the CDR3. V was trimmed by 1 base and J by 5 bases, leaving 17 bases between them. CDR1 is SGHVS and CDR2 is FQNEAQ in the germline V gene. CDR3: CASSLVSGALRTEAFF. The CDR3 DNA sequence: TGTGCCAGCAGCTTAGTCAGTGGGGCGCTGAGGACTGAAGCTTTCTTT.

This clone was counted only a few times. This chain's CDR3 is CASGRINTEAFF. The DNA for the CDR3 is TGTGCCAGCGGCAGGATTAACACTGAAGCTTTCTTT. The gene calls are TRBV6-5 and TRBJ1-1; D remains ambiguous. Trimming shortened V by 8 bases and J by 2 bases, and 9 bases separated the two germline ends. Germline values: CDR1 MNHEY, CDR2 SVGAGI. This CDR3 comprises 12 residues.